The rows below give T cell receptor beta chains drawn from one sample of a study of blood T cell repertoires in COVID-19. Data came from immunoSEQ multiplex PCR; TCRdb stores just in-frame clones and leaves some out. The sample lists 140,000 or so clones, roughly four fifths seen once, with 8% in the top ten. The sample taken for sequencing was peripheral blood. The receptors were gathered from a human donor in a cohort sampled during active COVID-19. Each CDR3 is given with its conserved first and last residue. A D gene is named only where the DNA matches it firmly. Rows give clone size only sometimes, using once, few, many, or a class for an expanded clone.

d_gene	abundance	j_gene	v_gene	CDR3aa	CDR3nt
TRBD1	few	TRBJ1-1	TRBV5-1	CASSLDRGFDEAFF	TGCGCCAGCAGCTTGGACAGGGGATTTGATGAAGCTTTCTTT
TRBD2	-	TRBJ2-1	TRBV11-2	CASRRLAGGYNEQFF	TGTGCCAGCAGGCGACTAGCGGGGGGCTACAATGAGCAGTTCTTC
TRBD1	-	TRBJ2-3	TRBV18	CASSGTGQGDTDTQYF	TGTGCCAGCTCAGGCACGGGACAGGGGGATACAGATACGCAGTATTTT
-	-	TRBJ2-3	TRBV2	CAIPGLLKGTDTQYF	TGTGCCATCCCGGGACTCCTAAAAGGCACAGATACGCAGTATTTT
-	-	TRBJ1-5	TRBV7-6	CASSLGGSQPQHF	TGTGCCAGCAGTCTAGGGGGTAGTCAGCCCCAGCATTTT
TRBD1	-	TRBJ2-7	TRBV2	CASSTPGQGGSYEQYF	TGTGCCAGCAGTACTCCGGGACAGGGGGGCTCCTACGAGCAGTACTTC
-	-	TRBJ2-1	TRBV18	CASSPPSLGRGRQFF	TGTGCCAGCTCACCACCGTCTTTAGGAAGAGGGCGGCAGTTCTTC
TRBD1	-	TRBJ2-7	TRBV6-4	CASSEGDRAVQYF	TGTGCCAGCAGTGAGGGTGACAGGGCTGTGCAGTACTTC
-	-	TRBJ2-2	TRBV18	CASSPRMGASTGELFF	TGTGCCAGCTCACCACGCATGGGGGCGAGCACCGGGGAGCTGTTTTTT
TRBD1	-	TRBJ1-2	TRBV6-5	CASISDRGLGYTF	TGTGCCAGCATTTCGGACAGGGGGCTTGGCTACACCTTC
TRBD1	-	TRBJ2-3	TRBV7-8	CASSFTTGTGPTNTQYF	TGTGCCAGCAGCTTCACTACCGGGACAGGGCCCACGAATACGCAGTATTTT
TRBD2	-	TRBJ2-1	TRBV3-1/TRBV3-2	CASTTLTSGGAGEQFF	TGTGCCAGCACCACCCTGACTAGCGGGGGGGCAGGTGAGCAGTTCTTC
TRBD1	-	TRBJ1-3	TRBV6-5	CASSYGTARENTIYF	TGTGCCAGCAGTTACGGGACAGCGAGGGAAAACACCATATATTTT
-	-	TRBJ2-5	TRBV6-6	CASRYSMETQYF	TGTGCCAGCCGTTATTCTATGGAGACCCAGTACTTC
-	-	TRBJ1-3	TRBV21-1	CASSEDRRNTIYF	TGTGCCAGCAGCGAAGACAGGAGAAACACCATATATTTT
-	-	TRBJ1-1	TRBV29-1	CSVGPGGSGTEAFF	TGCAGCGTTGGTCCGGGAGGGTCAGGCACTGAAGCTTTCTTT
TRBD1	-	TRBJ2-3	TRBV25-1	CASSEPGTGFSDTQYF	TGTGCCAGCAGTGAACCCGGGACAGGGTTTTCAGATACGCAGTATTTT
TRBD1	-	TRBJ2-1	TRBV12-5	CASGLMGQGFGEQFF	TGTGCTAGTGGTTTGATGGGACAGGGGTTTGGTGAGCAGTTCTTC
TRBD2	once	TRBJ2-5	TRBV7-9	CASSLGSSGGQETQYF	TGTGCCAGCAGCTTAGGGTCTAGCGGGGGCCAAGAGACCCAGTACTTC
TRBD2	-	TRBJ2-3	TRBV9	CASSAAGGPLPTDTQYF	TGTGCCAGCAGCGCCGCGGGGGGGCCTTTGCCCACAGATACGCAGTATTTT
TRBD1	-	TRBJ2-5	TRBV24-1	CATSSGTGAQETQYF	TGTGCCACCAGCTCCGGGACAGGGGCCCAAGAGACCCAGTACTTC
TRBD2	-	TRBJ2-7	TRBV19	CASSIHRASGGKNEQYF	TGTGCCAGTAGTATACACCGGGCTAGCGGGGGGAAGAACGAGCAGTACTTC
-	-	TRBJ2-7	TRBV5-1	CASSSDGRDLEQYF	TGCGCCAGCAGCTCGGACGGGAGAGATCTCGAGCAGTACTTC
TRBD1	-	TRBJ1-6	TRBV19	CASTGTGGWNSPLHF	TGTGCCAGTACCGGGACAGGGGGCTGGAATTCACCCCTCCACTTT
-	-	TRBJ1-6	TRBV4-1	CASSQEARREKPLHF	TGCGCCAGCAGCCAAGAAGCGAGGAGAGAAAAACCCCTCCACTTT
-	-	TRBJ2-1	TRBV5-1	CASRRKSDRPLFNNEQFF	TGCGCCAGCAGAAGAAAGTCGGACAGACCACTCTTTAACAATGAGCAGTTCTTC
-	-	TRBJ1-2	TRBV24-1	CATSDLAGSIYGYTF	TGTGCCACCAGTGACCTAGCGGGGTCCATCTATGGCTACACCTTC
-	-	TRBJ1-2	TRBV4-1	CASSQDNTVLNYGYTF	TGCGCCAGCAGCCAAGATAACACAGTCCTTAACTATGGCTACACCTTC
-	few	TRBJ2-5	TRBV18	CASSNPGQRETQYF	TGTGCCAGCTCAAACCCAGGGCAGAGAGAGACCCAGTACTTC
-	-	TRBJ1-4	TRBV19	CASSIGQENEKLFF	TGTGCCAGTAGTATAGGTCAGGAAAATGAAAAACTGTTTTTT
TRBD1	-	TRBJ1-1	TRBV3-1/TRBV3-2	CASSLDRGGTEAFF	TGTGCCAGCAGTCTGGACAGGGGGGGCACTGAAGCTTTCTTT
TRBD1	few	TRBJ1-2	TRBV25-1	CASSTYRGPGGYTF	TGTGCCAGCAGTACTTACAGGGGGCCAGGTGGCTACACCTTC
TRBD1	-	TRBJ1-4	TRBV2	CASSRIGTADPEKLFF	TGTGCCAGCAGTCGAATCGGGACAGCAGACCCTGAAAAACTGTTTTTT
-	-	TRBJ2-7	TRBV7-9	CASSPRDRNEQYF	TGTGCCAGCAGCCCGAGGGATAGGAACGAGCAGTACTTC
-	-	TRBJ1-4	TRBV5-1	CASSLAGTRNEKLFF	TGCGCCAGCAGCTTGGCTGGGACAAGAAATGAAAAACTGTTTTTT
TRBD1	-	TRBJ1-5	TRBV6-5	CASSWTGRNQPQHF	TGTGCCAGCAGCTGGACAGGGAGGAATCAGCCCCAGCATTTT
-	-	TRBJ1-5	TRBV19	CASQPQGVSNQPQHF	TGTGCCAGTCAACCCCAAGGGGTCAGCAATCAGCCCCAGCATTTT
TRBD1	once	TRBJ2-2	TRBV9	CASSVRTGNTGELFF	TGTGCCAGCAGCGTCAGGACAGGGAACACCGGGGAGCTGTTTTTT
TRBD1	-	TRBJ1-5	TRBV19	CASRTYSGTGGSGQPQHF	TGTGCCAGTAGGACTTACTCCGGGACAGGGGGTAGCGGTCAGCCCCAGCATTTT
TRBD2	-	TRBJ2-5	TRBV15	CATSRDGGAGETQYF	TGTGCCACCAGCAGAGACGGGGGGGCCGGGGAGACCCAGTACTTC
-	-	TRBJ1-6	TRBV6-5	CASSYEGVSPLHF	TGTGCCAGCAGTTACGAGGGAGTTTCACCCCTCCACTTT
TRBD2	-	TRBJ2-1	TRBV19	CASGGGSGHYNEQFF	TGTGCCAGTGGCGGGGGGTCAGGCCATTACAATGAGCAGTTCTTC
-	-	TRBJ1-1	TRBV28	CASSPPEGLGTEAFF	TGTGCCAGCAGTCCGCCGGAGGGGTTGGGCACTGAAGCTTTCTTT
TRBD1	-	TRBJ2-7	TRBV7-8	CASSLGTGERYF	TGTGCCAGCAGCCTTGGGACAGGGGAGCGGTACTTC
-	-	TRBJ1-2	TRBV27	CASNPWGGVNYGYTF	TGTGCCAGTAACCCCTGGGGGGGAGTTAACTATGGCTACACCTTC
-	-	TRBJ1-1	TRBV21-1	CASSTKKQGKFQVSNTEAFF	TGTGCCAGCAGCACGAAAAAGCAGGGGAAGTTCCAGGTTTCGAACACTGAAGCTTTCTTT
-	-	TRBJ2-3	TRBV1	CTSSQVIGGYTDTQYF	TGCACCAGCAGCCAAGTGATCGGGGGGTACACAGATACGCAGTATTTT
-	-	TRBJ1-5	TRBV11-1	CASSLGRGQPQHF	TGTGCCAGCAGCTTGGGCAGGGGACAGCCCCAGCATTTT
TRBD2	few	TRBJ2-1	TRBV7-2	CASSLSGGPLNEQFF	TGTGCCAGCAGCCTCAGCGGGGGGCCCCTCAATGAGCAGTTCTTC
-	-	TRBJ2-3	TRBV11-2	CASSFQGSGSTDTQYF	TGTGCCAGCAGCTTCCAGGGGAGCGGAAGCACAGATACGCAGTATTTT
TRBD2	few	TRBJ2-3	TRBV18	CASSPPRLAGVTDTQYF	TGTGCCAGCTCACCACCTCGCCTAGCGGGGGTCACAGATACGCAGTATTTT
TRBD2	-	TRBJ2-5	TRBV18	CASSPVRGEGETQYF	TGTGCCAGCTCACCAGTGCGGGGGGAAGGAGAGACCCAGTACTTC
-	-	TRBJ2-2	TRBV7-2	CASSFLARDLRDGELFF	TGTGCCAGCAGCTTTCTCGCCCGGGACTTAAGGGACGGGGAGCTGTTTTTT
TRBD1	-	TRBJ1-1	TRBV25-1	CASSAPTGVNTEAFF	TGTGCCAGCAGTGCCCCCACAGGGGTGAACACTGAAGCTTTCTTT
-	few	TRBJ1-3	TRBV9	CASSVSDSAGNTIYF	TGTGCCAGCAGCGTGAGTGACAGCGCGGGAAACACCATATATTTT
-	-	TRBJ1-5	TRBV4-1	CASSQDGGTDTTSNQPQHF	TGCGCCAGCAGCCAAGACGGGGGTACGGACACAACGAGCAATCAGCCCCAGCATTTT
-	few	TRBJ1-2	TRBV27	CASSGGASVYGYTF	TGTGCCAGCAGCGGGGGGGCATCGGTCTATGGCTACACCTTC
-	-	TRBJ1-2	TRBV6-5	CASSLNSDSGGYTF	TGTGCCAGCAGCCTAAACTCCGACTCTGGTGGCTACACCTTC